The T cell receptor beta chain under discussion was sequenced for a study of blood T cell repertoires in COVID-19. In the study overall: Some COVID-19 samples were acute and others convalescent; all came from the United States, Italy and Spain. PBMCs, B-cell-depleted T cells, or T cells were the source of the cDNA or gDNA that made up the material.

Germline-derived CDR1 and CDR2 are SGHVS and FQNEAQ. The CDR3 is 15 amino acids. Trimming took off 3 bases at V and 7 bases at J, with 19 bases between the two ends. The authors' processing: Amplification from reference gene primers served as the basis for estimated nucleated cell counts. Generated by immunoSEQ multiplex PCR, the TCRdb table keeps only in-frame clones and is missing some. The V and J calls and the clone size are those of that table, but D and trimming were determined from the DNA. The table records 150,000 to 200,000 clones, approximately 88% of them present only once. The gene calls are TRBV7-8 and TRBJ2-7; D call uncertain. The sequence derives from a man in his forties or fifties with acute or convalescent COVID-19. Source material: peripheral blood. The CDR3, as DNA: TGTGCCAGCAGCTTCTATGCCACCTCTCTAAGTGAGCAGTACTTC. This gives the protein CASSFYATSLSEQYF.